One and the same sample provided the 3 T cell receptor beta chains below, sequenced in a study of CD8+CD57+ T cells in acquired aplastic anemia. The use of genomic DNA as template underpinned the TCR beta VDJ and CDR3 profiling. TCRdb used MiXCR to reprocess the reads, holding one entry per CDR3 protein. The sample yields roughly 500,000 distinct CDR3 sequences, around 32% seen once. Those patients picked for sequencing had displayed CD8+CD57+ cell expansion on flow cytometry. The sample was sorted CD4+, CD8+, or CD8+CD57+ T cells (not recorded which) from PBMCs. Source of these receptors: a human donor with aplastic anemia.

At least ten counts were recorded for this clonotype. The V and J genes are TRBV25-1 and TRBJ1-2, with 9 bases fitting TRBD1. The CDR3 is 14 amino acids. Per the germline V gene, CDR1 is MGHDK and CDR2 is SYGVNS. Trimming took 6 bases from V and 8 from J; bases not matched to a gene: 10. The CDR3 is CASSIQGAAGGYTF. CDR3 nucleotides: TGTGCCAGCAGCATACAGGGGGCAGCGGGGGGCTACACCTTC.

The rearrangement joins TRBV2 to TRBJ1-1; TRBD1 aligns across 7 bases. The length of the CDR3 is 15 residues. CDR1 SNHLY and CDR2 FYNNEI come from the germline V gene. V gave up 4 bases and J gave up 1 base; unmatched junction bases: 6. CDR3 sequence: CASSADRARNTEAFF. The CDR3 coding sequence is TGTGCCAGCAGTGCAGACAGGGCACGGAACACTGAAGCTTTCTTT.

V usage is TRBV2 and J usage is TRBJ1-1; 8 bases fit TRBD1. Germline CDR1 and CDR2: SNHLY and FYNNEI. The CDR3 runs to 19 residues. V was clipped by 3 bases and J by 3 bases; unmatched bases: 18. The CDR3 bases are TGTGCCAGCAGTGATGAGAAGGACAGGGAGAGGAGTTGGTACACTGAAGCTTTCTTT. It codes for CASSDEKDRERSWYTEAFF.